This is a list of T cell receptor beta chains from one sample in a study of cytomegalovirus exposure and HLA in healthy donors. Clones were sequenced by immunoSEQ multiplex PCR, and TCRdb holds only the in-frame ones, with some missing. The data contain 150,000 to 200,000 clones, 75% to 90% of them singletons. Sequenced sample: PBMCs. The origin of the receptors is a man aged 18 to 30 in good health and CMV-seropositive. Both conserved end residues are part of each CDR3. A D gene is named only where the DNA matches it firmly. The size entry is marked missing in some rows and otherwise reads once, few, many or a size class.

once,TRBJ2-7,TRBD2,TRBV9,TGTGCCAGCAGCGTAGGTAGCGGGAGTGGCGAGCAGTACTTC,CASSVGSGSGEQYF
-,TRBJ2-7,TRBD1,TRBV19,TGTGCCAGTAGTGCTCCGGGACAGGGTCACCGCGAGCAGTACTTC,CASSAPGQGHREQYF
-,TRBJ1-1,-,TRBV10-3,TGTGCCATCAGTTTGGGGGCCGTCGGGCCTGAAGCTTTCTTT,CAISLGAVGPEAFF
-,TRBJ2-1,-,TRBV27,TGTGCCAGCAGTTCCCGAGCGGCAGGGCCAGGGGATGAGCAGTTCTTC,CASSSRAAGPGDEQFF
-,TRBJ2-3,TRBD2,TRBV5-1,TGCGCCAGCAGCCACGCAGGGCAAGCGGGAGGGCGAACAGATACGCAGTATTTT,CASSHAGQAGGRTDTQYF
-,TRBJ1-2,TRBD1,TRBV7-3,TGTGCCAGCAGCTTCCAACCCCAGGGGGCAGGGGCGGGCTACACCTTC,CASSFQPQGAGAGYTF
-,TRBJ2-7,TRBD1,TRBV27,TGTGCCAGCAGTTTATCGAGGGGACAGGGTTACGAGCAGTACTTC,CASSLSRGQGYEQYF
-,TRBJ2-5,-,TRBV27,TGTGCCAGCAGTAGGGACTACCAAGAGACCCAGTACTTC,CASSRDYQETQYF
-,TRBJ2-1,TRBD1,TRBV27,TGTGCCAGCAGTTTATCGACCCCGGGACAGGGAACTTACAATGAGCAGTTCTTC,CASSLSTPGQGTYNEQFF
-,TRBJ2-1,-,TRBV13,TGTGCCAGCAGCTCAACTAGGAACAATGAGCAGTTCTTC,CASSSTRNNEQFF
-,TRBJ1-2,TRBD1,TRBV28,TGTGCCAGCAAGCGGTCCGGGACAGACCACTATGGCTACACCTTC,CASKRSGTDHYGYTF
-,TRBJ2-5,-,TRBV21-1,TGTGCCAGCAGCAACGGGGATAGGGAGACCCAGTACTTC,CASSNGDRETQYF
-,TRBJ1-5,-,TRBV28,TGTGCCAGCAGTCCCCGGGTGGGTCAGCCCCAGCATTTT,CASSPRVGQPQHF
-,TRBJ2-2,TRBD1,TRBV6-5,TGTGCCAGCAAGTCCGGGACAGGGGAATCCGGGGAGCTGTTTTTT,CASKSGTGESGELFF
-,TRBJ2-2,TRBD1,TRBV5-1,TGCGCCAGCAGCCTAGGACAGGGAATTCCCTTTGGGAACACCGGGGAGCTGTTTTTT,CASSLGQGIPFGNTGELFF
-,TRBJ2-7,-,TRBV15,TGTGCCACCAGCTCCCAGTCCCGCTACGAGCAGTACTTC,CATSSQSRYEQYF
-,TRBJ2-2,TRBD2,TRBV6-1,TGTGCCACCTCTCCCGGGAGGGCCAAGGCCGGGGAGCTGTTTTTT,CATSPGRAKAGELFF
-,TRBJ2-5,-,TRBV30,TGTGCCTGGAGTGTACTTGCGGGCACCCAAGAGACCCAGTACTTC,CAWSVLAGTQETQYF
-,TRBJ2-6,-,TRBV25-1,TGTGCCAGCAGTTCCCAGGGCTCTGGGGCCAACGTCCTGACTTTC,CASSSQGSGANVLTF
-,TRBJ2-7,TRBD1,TRBV2,TGTGCCAGCAGGGAACAGGGGCCCTCCTACGAGCAGTACTTC,CASREQGPSYEQYF
-,TRBJ1-1,TRBD1,TRBV4-1,TGCGCCAGCAGCCAACATTGGGTAGGGGGCGACCGATACACTGAAGCTTTCTTT,CASSQHWVGGDRYTEAFF
-,TRBJ1-5,TRBD1,TRBV7-9,TGTGCCAGCAGCTACAGGGGGCTATGGCAGCCCCAGCATTTT,CASSYRGLWQPQHF